This TCR beta chain was retrieved from a study of sequential checkpoint blockade in melanoma (dated by TCRdb to between 2017 and 2020). About the study as a whole: In a 1:1 randomization, patients received either first-line nivolumab then ipilimumab (arm A) or ipilimumab then nivolumab (arm B). Maintenance nivolumab came after each of the two trial sequences. Results the study describes overall, beyond this receptor: The model for predicting response that combines TCR metrics with mutation burden needs to be validated in larger, independent patient cohorts.

TCRbeta CDR3 regions were immunosequenced from genomic DNA with the immunoSEQ Assay. Genomic DNA was amplified by bias-controlled multiplex PCR before high-throughput sequencing. The source study handled its data this way. To quantify the absolute abundance of each unique TCRbeta CDR3 region, the sequences were collapsed and filtered. Clonality, defined as 1 minus Pielou's evenness, was calculated using productive rearrangements only. A previously published method was used to identify clones whose frequencies were significantly greater in on-treatment samples than in baseline samples. TCRdb's version of the immuneACCESS table is confined to in-frame rearrangements and falls short of the full clone set. An unresolved V gene accounts for under half of the shortfall where checked; the remainder is of unknown origin. That table is the source of V, J and clone size, and D and trimming were worked out from the DNA. This sample has around 9,100 clones in its table, and approximately 77% of those were observed once. Less than 20% of the sample belongs to the ten largest clones.

This specimen's treatment or condition label, interpreted: randomized to nivolumab then ipilimumab (arm A) or the reverse (arm B). None of the patients in the trial had previously been given DNA-damaging chemotherapy. A FACS Aria II flow cytometer was used to sort live CD3+CD8+ cells that were negative for CD19 and CD56 from thawed PBMCs. The samples were obtained from melanoma patients enrolled in CheckMate 064, an open-label, randomized phase II trial testing sequential checkpoint blockade. Leukapheresis was used to collect peripheral blood mononuclear cells, which were then purified with Ficoll-Paque and frozen in human serum with roughly 10% DMSO. Immediately after sorting, the purity of the sorted blood CD3+CD8+ cells was confirmed to be >98%, and DNA was then extracted. Per the germline V gene (reference sequence), MNHNY is the CDR1 and SVGAGI is the CDR2. The CDR3 numbers 12 residues from cysteine through phenylalanine. CDR3 DNA only is kept here, 36 bases in frame from base 1. V loses 2 bases, J loses 3 bases, and the germline ends lie 4 bases apart.

To note about this clone: What antigen it recognizes has not been identified. No qualities accompany the bases; no much larger clone lies one base away.

This material consisted of CD8+ T cells sorted from blood (inferred from file names), taken from a patient given nivolumab and ipilimumab in sequence. This clonotype originated in a human donor with melanoma. The rearranged segments are TRBV6-6 and TRBJ1-1; too little of a D gene remains to name it. The DNA sequence follows: TGTGCCAGCAGTTACGGAGACACTGAAGCTTTCTTT. The encoded protein is CASSYGDTEAFF.